These 10 T cell receptor beta chains were all obtained from the same sample, sequenced in a study of blood T cells in healthy people across ages (dated by TCRdb to between 2015 and 2016). Libraries were made using 5' RACE. The second PCR ran for roughly 7 to 12 cycles and used a J-beta primer mix along with a sample-barcoded 5' primer. Through fastp at Q25 and MiXCR, TCRdb rebuilt clones from the public reads, retaining in-frame beta chains. Records with the same CDR3 protein are collapsed into one entry carrying the most frequent genes and DNA. This sample holds fewer than 2,000,000 distinct CDR3 sequences; about 39% were observed only once. The ten top clones hold 23% of the sample. The sample taken for sequencing was blood. The receptors come from a human donor in good health.

This chain uses TRBV24-1 with TRBJ2-7, with TRBD1 identical over 9 bases. The DNA end favors TRBJ2-5, so the J call may be wrong. This CDR3 region has 13 residues. Germline V CDR1 and CDR2: KGHDR, SFDVKD. CDR3 residues: CATSDLTGGTQYF. The CDR3 DNA is TGTGCCACCAGTGACCTGACAGGGGGGACCCAGTACTTC.

This clonotype was seen only once. This chain joins TRBV3-1 and TRBJ1-4, with D unresolved. The CDR3 has 13 amino acids. V lost 6 bases to trimming and J lost 4 bases, with 9 bases between them. Per the germline V gene, CDR1 is LGHDT and CDR2 is YNNKEL (reference sequence). This CDR3 reads CASRDEFNEKLFF. CDR3 DNA sequence: TGTGCCAGCAGGGATGAGTTTAATGAAAAACTGTTTTTT.

This clonotype was observed a few times. V and J are TRBV10-3 and TRBJ2-5; the D gene is possibly TRBD1 (6 bases). There are 14 residues in the CDR3. Trimming stripped 3 bases from V and 5 bases from J, with 13 bases between. Germline CDR1 reads ENHRY; CDR2 reads SYGVKD. The DNA of the CDR3 is TGTGCCATCAGTGATCAGGTCCAGGGGGAGACCCAGTACTTC. This gives the protein CAISDQVQGETQYF.

The chain joins TRBV11-2 to TRBJ1-2; D not resolved. The CDR3 consists of 15 residues. V lost 3 bases and J lost 1, with 12 bases in between. The germline CDR1 and CDR2 sequences are SGHAT and FQNNGV. CDR3 bases: TGTGCCAGCAGCTTGGAGCTAGGGATTAACTATGGCTACACCTTC. It yields the protein CASSLELGINYGYTF.

This clonotype was seen more than once but under ten times. V usage is TRBV20-1 and J usage is TRBJ2-3; 11 bases are a match to TRBD1. V gave up 5 bases and J gave up 5 bases; unmatched junction bases: 9. CDR3 length: 15 residues. The germline gives CDR1 DFQATT, CDR2 SNEGSKA (reference sequence). The CDR3 here is CSAERGQGAEDTQYF. The CDR3 DNA follows: TGCAGTGCTGAACGAGGACAGGGGGCTGAAGATACGCAGTATTTT.

Only a few counts were recorded for this clonotype. V usage is TRBV10-3 and J usage is TRBJ2-5; D might be TRBD2 (6 bases). Germline V gene sequence: CDR1 ENHRY, CDR2 SYGVKD. The CDR3 consists of 17 residues. Deletions cut 1 base from V and 2 bases from J, with 17 bases between. The CDR3 is CAISELPGGAIQETQYF. The CDR3 coding sequence is TGTGCCATCAGTGAGTTACCAGGAGGGGCAATACAAGAGACCCAGTACTTC.

The chain recombines TRBV5-5 with TRBJ1-2; D is unresolved. Trimming took off 4 bases at V and 1 base at J, with 17 bases between the two ends. The CDR3 extends over 16 amino acids. CDR1 SGHKS and CDR2 YYEKEE come from the germline V gene (reference sequence). Written as DNA, the CDR3 is TGTGCCAGCAGCGAACGGACTTTGACTTATAACTATGGCTACACCTTC. Translated: CASSERTLTYNYGYTF.

The chain links TRBV7-6 to TRBJ2-7; 10 nucleotides agree with TRBD1. Per the germline V gene, CDR1 is SGHVS and CDR2 is FNYEAQ. The junction had 13 bases not matched to a gene; V was cut back by 7 bases and J by 4 bases. This CDR3 contains 16 residues. DNA of the CDR3: TGTGCCAGCATGCGAAGCCCCGGGACAGGGGATTACGAGCAGTACTTC. Translated, it gives CASMRSPGTGDYEQYF.

The chain carries TRBV7-2 and TRBJ2-2; D might be TRBD2 (6 bases). Germline V CDR1 and CDR2: SGHTA, FQGNSA. CDR3 size: 16 residues. V lost 6 bases and J 2 bases, leaving 16 bases between the germline ends. CDR3 region: CASRFSGLVNTGELFF. The CDR3 nucleotides are TGTGCCAGCAGGTTCTCGGGACTCGTTAACACCGGGGAGCTGTTTTTT.

This chain uses TRBV4-1 with TRBJ2-5, with TRBD1 matching 8 bases. CDR3 length: 14 amino acids. Per germline, CDR1 MGHRA and CDR2 YSYEKL. Trimming at V came to 4 bases and at J to 5 bases, leaving 6 bases not matched to a gene. CDR3 loop: CASSRTGWSETQYF. DNA for the CDR3: TGCGCCAGCAGCCGGACAGGGTGGTCGGAGACCCAGTACTTC.